The clone carrying this T cell receptor (beta chain) was seen more than once but under ten times. What it recognizes is unknown. Caucasian adults residing in Nashville, Tennessee made up all the donors. The data belong to a study of shared clonotypes between healthy human individuals. Study summary: The study used three CD4 naive, three CD4 memory, two CD8 naive and one CD8 memory plate per donor.

The data were produced by immunoSEQ multiplex PCR, yet TCRdb's version contains in-frame clones alone and is incomplete. The table shows about 1 million clones, with 65% to 80% occurring only once. The length of the CDR3 is 13 residues. With 5 bases removed from V and 4 bases from J, the gap between germline ends came to 8 bases. From germline, CDR1 is MNHNY and CDR2 SVGAGI (reference sequence). Study observations and caveats: Sequencing depth was expected to affect clonotype sharing among donors. Naive subsets, compared against memory subsets, generally had larger estimated richness values.

The sample was memory CD4+ T cells sorted from blood. Indicated subset: CD45RA-negative fraction. V usage is TRBV6-6 and J usage is TRBJ2-2; either TRBD1 or TRBD2 may supply D (5 bases each). This receptor was taken from a man aged 18 to 29 in good health. This chain's CDR3 is CASSRDLTGELFF. CDR3 sequence (DNA): TGTGCCAGCAGTCGGGACCTCACCGGGGAGCTGTTTTTT.